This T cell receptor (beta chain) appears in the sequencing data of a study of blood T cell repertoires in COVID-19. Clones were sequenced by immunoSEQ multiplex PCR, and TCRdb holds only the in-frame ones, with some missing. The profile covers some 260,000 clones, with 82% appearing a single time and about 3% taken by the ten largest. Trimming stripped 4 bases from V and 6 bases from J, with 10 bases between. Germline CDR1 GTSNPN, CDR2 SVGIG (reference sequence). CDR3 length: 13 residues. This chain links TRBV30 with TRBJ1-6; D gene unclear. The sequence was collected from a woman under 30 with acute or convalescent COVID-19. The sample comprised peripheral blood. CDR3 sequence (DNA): TGTGCCTGGATGGGGAGGATTAATTCACCCCTCCACTTT. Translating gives CAWMGRINSPLHF.